The rows below give T cell receptor beta chains drawn from one sample of a study of CD8+ T cells in alopecia areata. Repertoires were generated with immunoSEQ multiplex PCR, while TCRdb's copy carries only in-frame clones and drops some. The table has around 270,000 clones, over 45% seen once; the top ten hold more than 1.5%. The starting material was CD4+ T cells sorted from blood, obtained at week 24, from a patient treated with tofacitinib. The receptors were gathered from a human donor with alopecia areata. The CDR3 runs from the conserved cysteine through the conserved F or W. D genes are given only for firm matches. Expanded clones get a size class; other rows say once, few or many, or leave the size out.

TRBJ1-6	.	TRBV30	.	TGTGCCTGGAGTTTGCGGCCGGATTCACCCCTCCACTTT	CAWSLRPDSPLHF
TRBJ2-3	few	TRBV28	.	TGTGCCAGCAGTTCCCCATCCAAGGATACGCAGTATTTT	CASSSPSKDTQYF
TRBJ1-5	few	TRBV23-1	TRBD1	TGCGCCAGCAGTCAATCGACAGGGTGGGGCTCTTTGGGGCCCCAGCATTTT	CASSQSTGWGSLGPQHF
TRBJ1-1	.	TRBV5-4	TRBD1	TGTGCCAGCAGCACCCACAGGGGTTGGAGCACTGAAGCTTTCTTT	CASSTHRGWSTEAFF
TRBJ1-6	few	TRBV30	.	TGTGCCTGCCATCGGACCGGTGCCTCCTATAATTCACCCCTCCACTTT	CACHRTGASYNSPLHF
TRBJ1-1	.	TRBV4-2	.	TGTGCCAGCAGCCAAGACCCGACAGGTATGAACACTGAAGCTTTCTTT	CASSQDPTGMNTEAFF
TRBJ2-5	many	TRBV19	.	TGTGCCAGTAGTACGGCCGGAGCCCAAGAGACCCAGTACTTC	CASSTAGAQETQYF
TRBJ2-7	.	TRBV29-1	.	TGCAGCGTTGTGCGGGGAAACGAGCAGTACTTC	CSVVRGNEQYF
TRBJ1-2	.	TRBV30	.	TGTGCCTGGAGTCCGCGAGGAGGGTACTATGGCTACACCTTC	CAWSPRGGYYGYTF
TRBJ1-2	.	TRBV9	.	TGTGCCAGCAGCGTATCTCCGACCGCTAACTATGGCTACACCTTC	CASSVSPTANYGYTF
TRBJ2-1	.	TRBV29-1	.	TGCAGCGTTGAAGGCGGGTTTAAGGCCAATGAGCAGTTCTTC	CSVEGGFKANEQFF
TRBJ1-6	once	TRBV18	TRBD1	TGTGCCAGCTCACCACTCGACAGGGAGGCAGCGGTGCTCCACTTT	CASSPLDREAAVLHF
TRBJ2-7	.	TRBV5-4	TRBD2	TGTGCCAGCAGCTTGACTAGCGGGGGCTCCGAACAGCAGTACTTC	CASSLTSGGSEQQYF
TRBJ2-1	.	TRBV29-1	.	TGCAGCGTTGTCGGACTCTCCTACAATGAGCAGTTCTTC	CSVVGLSYNEQFF
TRBJ1-3	.	TRBV29-1	.	TGCAGCGTTGGTGGTCTCTCTGGAAACACCATATATTTT	CSVGGLSGNTIYF
TRBJ2-5	.	TRBV5-1	.	TGCGCCAGCAGCTTGTCAGGGAAAGAGACCCAGTACTTC	CASSLSGKETQYF
TRBJ1-3	few	TRBV5-1	.	TGCGCCAGCAGCTTGCCTCAAACGTCTGGAAACACCATATATTTT	CASSLPQTSGNTIYF
TRBJ1-5	.	TRBV14	.	TGTGCCAGCAGCCAAGATCAGAGACTTAGCAATCAGCCCCAGCATTTT	CASSQDQRLSNQPQHF
TRBJ1-2	.	TRBV27	TRBD1	TGTGCCAGCGCCTTAAGGACAGGGTATGGCTACACCTTC	CASALRTGYGYTF
TRBJ2-6	.	TRBV2	.	TGTGCCAGCAGACTCCTGTCCGGGGCCAACGTCCTGACTTTC	CASRLLSGANVLTF
TRBJ2-4	.	TRBV7-8	.	TGTGCCAGCAGCTTAGCGGGGGCTATTCAGTACTTC	CASSLAGAIQYF